The 18 T cell receptor beta chains reported below all come from one sample, sequenced in a study of blood T cell repertoires in COVID-19. Only in-frame clones appear in the TCRdb table, and some are missing; sequencing was by immunoSEQ multiplex PCR. The table has 440,000 or so clones, about 91% seen once. Sequenced: peripheral blood. The source is a woman aged 40 to 50 with COVID-19, enrolled during active disease.

The chain combines TRBV27 with TRBJ1-4; 9 bases agree with TRBD1. Trimming cost V 6 bases and J 5 bases; bases outside gene matches: 7. The CDR3 spans 15 residues. CDR1 is MNHEY and CDR2 is SMNVEV in the germline V gene (reference sequence). DNA for the CDR3: TGTGCCAGCAGCGGGACAGGGACAGCAAATGAAAAACTGTTTTTT. Protein: CASSGTGTANEKLFF.

The chain links TRBV5-1 to TRBJ1-2; D is unresolved. The V gene's germline CDR1 is SGHRS and CDR2 YFSETQ. V was cut by 2 bases and J by 3 bases, with 5 bases left in between. The CDR3 extends over 12 amino acids. CDR3 loop: CASSFPDYGYTF. The CDR3 bases are TGCGCCAGCAGCTTCCCCGACTATGGCTACACCTTC.

DNA of the CDR3: TGTGCTAGTGGTTTGAGGGGAGGACGAGGCTACACCTTC. Encoded protein: CASGLRGGRGYTF. The genes are TRBV12-5 and TRBJ1-2; TRBD1 is a possible D gene (5 bases). The V gene's germline CDR1 is LGHNT and CDR2 FRNRAP. The CDR3 length is 13 residues. V gave up 2 bases and J gave up 8 bases, with 12 bases separating them.

This clone showed up many times. The J gene is TRBJ2-2, the V gene TRBV11-2; 9 bases match TRBD1. J was trimmed by 5 bases and V by 4 bases; bases with no gene match: 5. Germline V gene lookup returns CDR1 SGHAT and CDR2 FQNNGV. This CDR3 contains 15 residues. The CDR3 coding sequence is TGTGCCAGCAGCTCCGTACAGGGGGCGACCGGGGAGCTGTTTTTT. Encoded protein: CASSSVQGATGELFF.

The CDR3 loop is CASSLRGQGAGDTQYF. CDR3 coding DNA: TGTGCCAGCAGCTTACGGGGACAGGGGGCTGGAGATACGCAGTATTTT. The V call is TRBV5-4, the J call TRBJ2-3; 12 bases align to TRBD1. The ends lost 2 bases at V and 5 bases at J; junction bases unmatched: 6. Germline-derived CDR1 and CDR2 are SGHNT and YYREEE (reference sequence). CDR3 length: 16 residues.

The chain has TRBV25-1 and TRBJ1-6; a possible D gene is TRBD1 (6 bases). Germline V gives CDR1 MGHDK, CDR2 SYGVNS. V lost 4 bases, J lost 9 bases, and 13 bases lay in between. The CDR3 is 14 amino acids. CDR3 nucleotides: TGTGCCAGCAGTGTGGGGGCGCCCGGTTCACCCCTCCACTTT. It specifies CASSVGAPGSPLHF.

The chain recombines TRBV30 with TRBJ1-2; 7 nucleotides align to TRBD1. Germline trimming cut 3 bases from V and 7 bases from J; bases unmatched to any gene: 11. The germline gives CDR1 GTSNPN, CDR2 SVGIG (reference sequence). The CDR3 runs to 14 residues. The CDR3 sequence is CAWRQQGSEAGYTF. The CDR3 DNA reads as TGTGCCTGGAGGCAACAGGGGAGTGAAGCTGGCTACACCTTC.

J is TRBJ1-4 and V is TRBV6-2 or TRBV6-3, with no clear D. V lost 5 bases and J lost 7, with 23 bases in between. This CDR3 has 17 amino acids. Germline assignment: CDR1 MNHEY and CDR2 SVGEGT. The CDR3 loop is CASSPTRFRESGEKLFF. The CDR3 DNA is TGTGCCAGCAGTCCGACTCGTTTTAGGGAGTCCGGTGAAAAACTGTTTTTT.

The chain employs TRBV10-3 and TRBJ2-3; unclear D gene. Looked up from germline, CDR1 is ENHRY and CDR2 is SYGVKD. The length of the CDR3 is 14 residues. V lost 9 bases to trimming and J lost 0 bases, with 13 bases between them. Here the CDR3 reads CAISRVASTDTQYF. In nucleotides, the CDR3 is TGTGCCATTTCCCGGGTAGCTAGCACAGATACGCAGTATTTT.

The chain links TRBV7-9 to TRBJ1-4; 7 bases map to TRBD1. The CDR3 runs 14 residues. The germline V gene has CDR1 SEHNR and CDR2 FQNEAQ (reference sequence). The V segment lost 5 bases and the J segment 3 bases; nucleotides outside the gene matches: 3. The CDR3 is CASSVGTANEKLFF. DNA for the CDR3: TGTGCCAGCAGCGTCGGGACAGCTAATGAAAAACTGTTTTTT.

The chain carries TRBV6-5 and TRBJ2-7; TRBD1 matches 9 bases. V was clipped by 6 bases and J by 6 bases; unmatched bases: 12. The CDR3 contains 15 residues. Germline values: CDR1 MNHEY, CDR2 SVGAGI. In DNA, the CDR3 is TGTGCCAGCAGGGGGGTGGGACAGGGAGCCGGCGAGCAGTACTTC. This codes for CASRGVGQGAGEQYF.

This clone was recorded once. This chain uses TRBV18 with TRBJ1-3, with D uncertain. The CDR3 contains 15 residues. V gave up 2 bases and J gave up 0 bases, with 8 bases separating them. CDR1 and CDR2 from the germline V gene are KGHSH and LQKENI. CDR3 in DNA: TGTGCCAGCTCACCAGGAGGTTACTCTGGAAACACCATATATTTT. Encoded protein: CASSPGGYSGNTIYF.

J is TRBJ2-5 and V is TRBV5-5, with D unclear. Looked up from germline, CDR1 is SGHKS and CDR2 is YYEKEE (reference sequence). The CDR3 consists of 15 residues. Between the trimmed V and J ends, which lost 4 bases and 1 base, there was a span of 14 bases. The chain's CDR3 is CASSPQVGGQETQYF. The CDR3 coding sequence is TGTGCCAGCAGCCCGCAAGTAGGCGGCCAAGAGACCCAGTACTTC.

The sample holds one count of this clone. V usage is TRBV11-2 and J usage is TRBJ2-5; the D is unclear. From germline, CDR1 is SGHAT and CDR2 FQNNGV. This CDR3 has 14 residues. Trimming took off 5 bases at V and 4 bases at J, with 14 bases between the two ends. This CDR3 is CASSDPTQRETQYF. CDR3 sequence (DNA): TGTGCCAGCAGCGACCCGACCCAGCGAGAGACCCAGTACTTC. The full variable domain, in which reference TRBV11-2 and TRBJ2-5 provide the parts outside the CDR3, is EAGVAQSPRYKIIEKRQSVAFWCNPISGHATLYWYQQILGQGPKLLIQFQNNGVVDDSQLPKDRFSAERLKGVDSTLKIQPAKLEDSAVYLCASSDPTQRETQYFGPGTRLLVL.

The chain uses TRBV7-2 and TRBJ1-4; the match to TRBD1 covers 7 bases. The CDR3 extends over 15 amino acids. Germline V gene data show CDR1 as SGHTA and CDR2 as FQGNSA. The junction had 4 bases not matched to a gene; V was cut back by 1 base and J by 5 bases. This chain's CDR3 is CASSLVGDRNEKLFF. The CDR3 DNA reads as TGTGCCAGCAGCTTAGTTGGGGACAGAAATGAAAAACTGTTTTTT. The whole variable domain, remainder taken from reference TRBV7-2 and TRBJ1-4, is GAGVSQSPSNKVTEKGKDVELRCDPISGHTALYWYRQSLGQGLEFLIYFQGNSAPDKSGLPSDRFSAERTGGSVSTLTIQRTQQEDSAVYLCASSLVGDRNEKLFFGSGTQLSVL.

CDR3 amino acids: CASSIASGRDQPQHF. The CDR3 DNA sequence: TGTGCCAGTAGTATAGCATCGGGAAGGGATCAGCCCCAGCATTTT. The gene calls are TRBV19 and TRBJ1-5; D is ambiguous. The V end was cut by 1 base, the J end by 5 bases, with 12 bases between. This CDR3 region has 15 residues. Germline CDR1 is LNHDA and CDR2 is SQIVND (reference sequence).

This chain connects TRBV6-1 to TRBJ2-1, with TRBD2 matching over 8 bases. This CDR3 spans 15 amino acids. CDR1 and CDR2 from the germline V gene are MNHNS and SASEGT. Trimming took 2 bases from V and 8 from J; bases not matched to a gene: 8. For the CDR3, the DNA is TGTGCCAGCAGTGAACAGCGGGGGTCCCTACATGAGCAGTTCTTC. It codes for CASSEQRGSLHEQFF.

V and J are TRBV11-3 and TRBJ2-2; D unclear. V gave up 1 base and J gave up 0 bases, with 9 bases separating them. The CDR3 has 16 residues. Germline V gene lookup returns CDR1 SGHNT and CDR2 YENEEA. In DNA, the CDR3 is TGTGCCAGCAGCTTAGGCGCCCTACCGAACACCGGGGAGCTGTTTTTT. Encoded protein: CASSLGALPNTGELFF.